Listed here are 23 T cell receptor beta chains from one sample, sequenced in a study of long-term antiretroviral therapy in people with HIV. An immunoSEQ assay, version v3.0, was performed at survey level. The table came from immunoSEQ multiplex PCR; TCRdb's copy has only in-frame clones and leaves some out. The sample holds more than 20,000 clones, more than 70% seen once. Sequences were derived from unsorted PBMCs, sampled 3 years after starting antiretroviral therapy. These receptors came from a young man with HIV.

The rearrangement joins TRBV6-1 to TRBJ1-6, with no clear D. Trimming cost V 10 bases and J 6 bases, with 16 bases left between them. Per germline, CDR1 MNHNS and CDR2 SASEGT. The CDR3 has 14 amino acids. CDR3 nucleotides: TGTGCCACCCTACCGTGGCAGATTAATTCACCCCTCCACTTT. This encodes CATLPWQINSPLHF.

V is TRBV6-1 and J is TRBJ2-2, with TRBD2 as a possible D gene (5 bases). The CDR3 extends over 13 amino acids. V was trimmed by 2 bases and J by 5 bases, leaving 6 bases between them. In germline, CDR1 is MNHNS, CDR2 SASEGT. The CDR3, as DNA: TGTGCCAGCAGTGAATCGGGAACCGGGGAGCTGTTTTTT. Amino acid sequence: CASSESGTGELFF.

The genes are TRBV5-1 and TRBJ2-1, with TRBD2 as a possible D gene (5 bases). With 2 bases removed from V and 4 bases from J, the gap between germline ends came to 10 bases. CDR1 is SGHRS, CDR2 YFSETQ, per germline. There are 14 residues in the CDR3. The CDR3, as DNA: TGCGCCAGCAGCTTTCCGGGGAGATACAATGAGCAGTTCTTC. It is translated as CASSFPGRYNEQFF. Full variable domain (remainder filled in from reference TRBV5-1 and TRBJ2-1): KAGVTQTPRYLIKTRGQQVTLSCSPISGHRSVSWYQQTPGQGLQFLFEYFSETQRNKGNFPGRFSGRQFSNSRSEMNVSTLELGDSALYLCASSFPGRYNEQFFGPGTRLTVL.

This clone was observed a handful of times. The chain joins TRBV7-9 to TRBJ1-6; no reliable D call. Per the germline V gene, CDR1 is SEHNR and CDR2 is FQNEAQ (reference sequence). V lost 5 bases, J lost 5 bases, and 4 bases lay in between. CDR3 length: 12 residues. CDR3 residues: CASSPDNSPLHF. CDR3 bases: TGTGCCAGCAGCCCAGATAATTCACCCCTCCACTTT.

This clone was seen just once. V and J are TRBV7-6 and TRBJ2-2; 7 nucleotides agree with TRBD2. Germline trimming cut 1 base from V and 4 bases from J; bases unmatched to any gene: 6. The germline V gene has CDR1 SGHVS and CDR2 FNYEAQ. The CDR3 loop spans 16 amino acids. The CDR3 region has the DNA TGTGCCAGCAGCTTAGGGGCGGGGGTGACCACCGGGGAGCTGTTTTTT. It codes for CASSLGAGVTTGELFF.

The J gene is TRBJ2-2, the V gene TRBV7-8; D remains ambiguous. Trimming removed 0 bases from V and 5 bases from J, with 7 bases in between. The CDR3 is 14 residues long. Germline CDR1 is SGHVS and CDR2 is FQNEAQ. The CDR3, as DNA: TGTGCCAGCAGCTTAGCCTTAGCTACCGGGGAGCTGTTTTTT. Translated, it gives CASSLALATGELFF.

This chain links TRBV2 with TRBJ1-5, with 7 bases lining up with TRBD1. J was trimmed by 0 bases and V by 7 bases; bases with no gene match: 3. The germline gives CDR1 SNHLY, CDR2 FYNNEI. The CDR3 is 14 amino acids. The CDR3 loop reads CASTGQNSNQPQHF. CDR3 nucleotides: TGTGCCAGCACGGGACAGAATAGCAATCAGCCCCAGCATTTT.

The chain uses TRBV6-4 and TRBJ2-5; D call uncertain. This CDR3 contains 12 residues. CDR1 is MRHNA, CDR2 SNTAGT, per germline. Trimming took 6 bases from V and 2 from J, leaving 7 bases between them. The CDR3 DNA sequence: TGTGCCAGCAGCACCCAGCAAGAGACCCAGTACTTC. Encoded protein: CASSTQQETQYF.

V gene TRBV7-2 combines with J gene TRBJ1-5, with D maybe TRBD1 (6 bases). The V end lost 1 base, the J end lost 6 bases, and 13 bases lay between the germline ends. Germline V gene sequence: CDR1 SGHTA, CDR2 FQGNSA. The CDR3 covers 15 residues. CDR3 sequence: CASSLGGGLAQPQHF. The DNA of the CDR3 is TGTGCCAGCAGCTTAGGAGGGGGGCTAGCTCAGCCCCAGCATTTT.

V is TRBV6-1 and J is TRBJ1-1; TRBD1 might be the D (5 bases). The ends were cut back, 4 bases at V and 1 base at J, with 19 bases in the middle. This CDR3 region has 17 residues. Germline V gene data show CDR1 as MNHNS and CDR2 as SASEGT. CDR3 coding DNA: TGTGCCAGCAGTGGACCGTGGACACCAACATCGAACACTGAAGCTTTCTTT. Protein product: CASSGPWTPTSNTEAFF.

The chain links TRBV9 to TRBJ1-6, with D possibly TRBD1 on 6 matching bases. The CDR3 length is 15 residues. Trimming shortened V by 5 bases and J by 6 bases, and 15 bases separated the two germline ends. From germline, CDR1 is SGDLS and CDR2 YYNGEE. The CDR3 loop reads CASSDQGSVNSPLHF. DNA for the CDR3: TGTGCCAGCAGTGACCAGGGGTCCGTTAATTCACCCCTCCACTTT.

The chain is built from TRBV25-1 and TRBJ1-6, with D possibly TRBD1 on 5 matching bases. CDR1 is MGHDK and CDR2 is SYGVNS in the germline V gene. The V and J ends lost 1 base and 9 bases respectively, with 13 bases between them. The CDR3 is 15 residues long. CDR3 sequence (DNA): TGTGCCAGCAGTGAATCCGGACCTAGGGGTTCACCCCTCCACTTT. Translation gives CASSESGPRGSPLHF.

The chain joins TRBV6-1 to TRBJ2-7; no clear D gene. The V gene lost 7 bases and the J gene lost 4 bases, with 17 bases spanning the gap. Germline V gene data show CDR1 as MNHNS and CDR2 as SASEGT. The length of the CDR3 is 14 residues. The CDR3 DNA sequence: TGTGCCAGCAACCACCGAGGCAGTCGATACGAGCAGTACGTC. This encodes CASNHRGSRYEQYV.

The V and J genes are TRBV5-1 and TRBJ1-1, with a possible D match to TRBD1 (6 bases). This CDR3 spans 14 amino acids. V gave up 3 bases and J gave up 7 bases, with 16 bases separating them. CDR1 and CDR2 (germline): SGHRS, YFSETQ. Written as DNA, the CDR3 is TGCGCCAGCAGCTCCACAGCAGGGGCAGATGAAGCTTTCTTT. This encodes CASSSTAGADEAFF.

V gene TRBV6-1 combines with J gene TRBJ2-3, with 8 positions matching TRBD2. Looked up from germline, CDR1 is MNHNS and CDR2 is SASEGT. With V trimmed by 6 bases and J by 4 bases, 3 bases remained unmatched. This CDR3 spans 13 amino acids. The DNA for the CDR3 is TGTGCCAGCAGCGGGGGGGCCGCAGATACGCAGTATTTT. It translates to CASSGGAADTQYF.

The chain uses TRBV5-1 and TRBJ2-3; 7 positions agree with TRBD2. The ends lost 3 bases at V and 1 base at J; junction bases unmatched: 11. CDR1 and CDR2 from the germline V gene are SGHRS and YFSETQ. CDR3 size: 17 residues. The DNA of the CDR3 is TGCGCCAGCAGCTCCCTCGGCCACAGCGGGGGCACAGATACGCAGTATTTT. This codes for CASSSLGHSGGTDTQYF.

The gene calls are TRBV4-1 and TRBJ2-3, with D uncertain. The length of the CDR3 is 14 residues. The V gene lost 4 bases and the J gene lost 4 bases, with 12 bases spanning the gap. Germline loops: CDR1 MGHRA, CDR2 YSYEKL. The CDR3 bases are TGCGCCAGCAGCCGCCGGGTAGAGGCAGATACGCAGTATTTT. The encoded protein is CASSRRVEADTQYF.

There are a few counts of this clone. The gene calls are TRBV6-7 and TRBJ2-3; no firm D call. TRBV6-7 is placed among ORFs of uncertain function. This CDR3 has 11 amino acids. Trimming took 7 bases from V and 2 from J, leaving 4 bases between them. This CDR3 reads CASIYTDTQYF. CDR3 DNA sequence: TGTGCCAGCATCTACACAGATACGCAGTATTTT.

The chain is built from TRBV9 and TRBJ2-3, with D perhaps TRBD2 (6 bases). Looked up from germline, CDR1 is SGDLS and CDR2 is YYNGEE. This CDR3 contains 15 residues. V lost 0 bases to trimming and J lost 3 bases, with 11 bases between them. CDR3 residues: CASSVGTSRTDTQYF. In nucleotides, the CDR3 is TGTGCCAGCAGCGTAGGTACTAGCAGAACAGATACGCAGTATTTT.

The chain is built from TRBV5-4 and TRBJ2-5; TRBD1 matches 9 bases. Germline V gene data show CDR1 as SGHNT and CDR2 as YYREEE (reference sequence). V gave up 0 bases and J gave up 7 bases; unmatched junction bases: 7. The length of the CDR3 is 15 residues. CDR3: CASSLASGQGGTQYF. CDR3 DNA: TGTGCCAGCAGCTTGGCCTCGGGACAGGGTGGGACCCAGTACTTC.

The V call is TRBV30, the J call TRBJ1-5; D is undetermined. The V end was cut by 4 bases, the J end by 2 bases, with 3 bases between. The germline V gene has CDR1 GTSNPN and CDR2 SVGIG (reference sequence). CDR3 length: 11 residues. The CDR3 nucleotides read TGTGCCTGGAACCGCAATCAGCCCCAGCATTTT. Amino acid sequence: CAWNRNQPQHF. The variable domain in full, with the rest retrieved from reference TRBV30 and TRBJ1-5, is SQTIHQWPATLVQPVGSPLSLECTVEGTSNPNLYWYRQAAGRGLQLLFYSVGIGQISSEVPQNLSASRPQDRQFILSSKKLLLSDSGFYLCAWNRNQPQHFGDGTRLSIL.

This sequence joins TRBV6-5 and TRBJ1-1, with a weak D call TRBD1 (5 bases). In germline, CDR1 is MNHEY, CDR2 SVGAGI. There are 14 residues in the CDR3. V dropped 2 bases and J dropped 0 bases, with 7 bases sitting between them. CDR3 in DNA: TGTGCCAGCAGTTACGGGGGGATGAACACTGAAGCTTTCTTT. Translation gives CASSYGGMNTEAFF.

V usage is TRBV6-4 and J usage is TRBJ1-1; D gene uncertain. The CDR3 is 13 residues long. From germline, CDR1 is MRHNA and CDR2 SNTAGT. The V and J ends lost 2 bases and 2 bases respectively, with 6 bases between them. The CDR3 protein is CASSDGRNTEAFF. For the CDR3, the DNA is TGTGCCAGCAGTGACGGGAGAAACACTGAAGCTTTCTTT.